This T cell receptor beta chain came from a study of CD8 T cells in Susac syndrome. Study-level results: The study recognized that its TCR sequencing and HLA analysis covered a relatively small number of individuals.

Comment on this clonotype: Its matching antigen is unknown.

The RNA, about 0.45 to 1 ug, was put through reverse transcription using random hexamers. Via MiXCR, TCRdb re-called the immunoSEQ multiplex PCR reads, giving one row per CDR3 protein. The sample contains around 280,000 distinct CDR3 sequences, more than 75% of which appear only once. The CDR3 is 14 residues long. Trimming removed 1 base at V and 7 bases at J, with 11 bases between. Sequences were obtained from CD8+ T cells from PBMCs. The gene calls are TRBV12-3 or TRBV12-4 and TRBJ2-1; no clear D gene. This receptor was obtained from a human donor with multiple sclerosis. In nucleotides, the CDR3 is TGTGCCAGCAGTTTAGGGGTTTGGTTGAATGAGCAGTTCTTC. Its translation: CASSLGVWLNEQFF.